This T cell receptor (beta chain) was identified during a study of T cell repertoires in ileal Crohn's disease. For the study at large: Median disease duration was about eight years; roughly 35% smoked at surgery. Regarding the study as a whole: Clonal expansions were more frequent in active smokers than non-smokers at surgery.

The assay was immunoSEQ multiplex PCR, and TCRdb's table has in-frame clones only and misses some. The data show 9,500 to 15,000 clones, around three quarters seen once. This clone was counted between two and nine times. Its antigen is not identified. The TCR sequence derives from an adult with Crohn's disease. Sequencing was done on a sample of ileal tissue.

The CDR3 DNA is TGTGCCAGCAGTCGGACAGGGGTCCTCCTTGGCTACACCTTC. Its protein is CASSRTGVLLGYTF. The genes are TRBV7-9 and TRBJ1-2; 9 bases map to TRBD1. V lost 6 bases to trimming and J lost 7 bases; unmatched junction nucleotides: 9. CDR1 and CDR2 from the germline V gene are SEHNR and FQNEAQ (reference sequence). There are 14 residues in the CDR3.